The source of this T cell receptor (beta chain) is a study of T-cell memory formation after mild COVID-19. This clonotype was counted at least ten times. The target antigen is unknown. Study results and caveats: Nothing confirmed that second-wave clones peaking on day 37 were specific for SARS-CoV-2.

UMIs and sample barcodes were carried by the TCR alpha and TCR beta cDNA libraries that 5'RACE produced using constant-segment primers. In TCRdb, the 5' RACE reads were re-called with MiXCR into one record per CDR3 protein. In the table there are about 340,000 distinct CDR3 sequences, 10% to 15% of which are singletons. In germline, CDR1 is SGHRS, CDR2 YFSETQ. The CDR3 contains 13 residues. Trimming pared 6 bases from V and 3 bases from J, leaving 12 bases between. This chain links TRBV5-1 with TRBJ1-2; a weak D match, TRBD1 (5 bases). This TCR was sampled from a man aged 18 to 30 who had mild COVID-19 (a few samples of this study predate the infection). Cell type and time point are not known. The sequenced sample consisted of PBMCs or a T cell subset sorted from them (not recorded which). The CDR3 spells CASTWGYDYGYTF. In DNA, the CDR3 is TGCGCCAGCACCTGGGGGTATGACTATGGCTACACCTTC.